This TCR beta chain was captured by sequencing in a study of a mutant IDH1 vaccine in newly diagnosed glioma. As for the study in general: Sex among treated patients split around 62% male, around 40% female; mean age was roughly 40 years. Antecedent treatment encompassed radiotherapy, temozolomide, or their combination; the majority received both. Overall study results and limits: Detectable vaccine-induced immune responses arose in 80% to 95% of patients.

Per the germline V gene, CDR1 is LGHNA and CDR2 is YNFKEQ. The CDR3 spans 15 residues. Trimming pared 0 bases from V and 14 bases from J, leaving 19 bases between. Time point specified: baseline, week 1 (first vaccination visit). The sample's treatment: pre-vaccination baseline after standard-of-care therapy. Astrocytomas that were new, WHO grade 3 or 4, IDH1-mutant and ATRX-lost were present in the donors. With regard to this clone: What it binds is unknown.

Profiled with immunoSEQ multiplex PCR; TCRdb holds only in-frame clones, not every one. The sample has tens of thousands of clones; over 70% are singletons. This sequence joins TRBV4-2 and TRBJ1-4; D might be TRBD1 (6 bases). Material: PBMCs, obtained from a glioma patient treated with radiotherapy, temozolomide or both. This clonotype originated in a man aged 35 to 55 with glioma. Some clones in this sample may be carry-over from other donors' samples. CDR3 nucleotide sequence: TGTGCCAGCAGCCAAGATTCATCTCCGGGGGCGAGTCTGTTTTTT. It specifies CASSQDSSPGASLFF.